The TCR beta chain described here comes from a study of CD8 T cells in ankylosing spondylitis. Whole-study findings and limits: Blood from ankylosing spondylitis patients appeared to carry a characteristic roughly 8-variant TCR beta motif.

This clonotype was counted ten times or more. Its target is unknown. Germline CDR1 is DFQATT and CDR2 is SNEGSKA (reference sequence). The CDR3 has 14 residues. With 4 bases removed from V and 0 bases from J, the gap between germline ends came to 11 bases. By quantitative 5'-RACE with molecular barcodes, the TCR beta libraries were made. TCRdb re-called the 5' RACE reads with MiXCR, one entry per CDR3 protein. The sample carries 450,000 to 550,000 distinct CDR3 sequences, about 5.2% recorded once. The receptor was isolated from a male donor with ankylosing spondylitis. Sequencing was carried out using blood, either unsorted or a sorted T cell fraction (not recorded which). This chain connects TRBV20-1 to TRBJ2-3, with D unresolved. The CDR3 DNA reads TGCAGTGCTATCACTGATCATAGCACAGATACGCAGTATTTT. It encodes CSAITDHSTDTQYF.